This T cell receptor (beta chain) was recovered during a study of resident and recirculating memory T cells in vitiligo. Turning to the study itself: Epidermis came from shave biopsies of lesional and nonlesional sites, plus PBMCs.

Using immunoSEQ multiplex PCR, the repertoire was profiled, and TCRdb retains in-frame clones only, with some absent. Of tens of thousands of clones in the sample, about 91% were seen once. Overall study results and limits: Sequences differed between biopsy sites and patients, suggesting private specificity. Clonality differed among vitiligo lesions, with no unique dominant clone.

The germline V gene has CDR1 SGHKS and CDR2 YYEKEE (reference sequence). V lost 0 bases and J 0 bases, leaving 12 bases between the germline ends. The CDR3 runs 16 residues. About this clone itself: What it binds is not known.

Stable patients also lacked confetti depigmentation, a sign of active vitiligo. The rearrangement uses TRBV5-5 and TRBJ1-2, with D perhaps TRBD1 (5 bases). Sequencing was performed on blood. The sequence derives from a male donor with vitiligo. The CDR3, as DNA: TGTGCCAGCAGCTTGGGTCCGACAGCTTCTAACTATGGCTACACCTTC. This codes for CASSLGPTASNYGYTF.